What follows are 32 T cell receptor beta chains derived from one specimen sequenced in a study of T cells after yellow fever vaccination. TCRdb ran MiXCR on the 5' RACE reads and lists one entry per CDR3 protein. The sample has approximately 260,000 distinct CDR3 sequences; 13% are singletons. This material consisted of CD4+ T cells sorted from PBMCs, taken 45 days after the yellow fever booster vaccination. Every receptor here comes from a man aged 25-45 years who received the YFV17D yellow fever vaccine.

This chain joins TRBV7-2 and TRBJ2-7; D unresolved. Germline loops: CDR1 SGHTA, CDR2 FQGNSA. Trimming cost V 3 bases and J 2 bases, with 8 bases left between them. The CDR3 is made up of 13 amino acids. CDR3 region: CASSFGSPYEQYF. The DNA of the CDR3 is TGTGCCAGCAGCTTCGGCTCCCCCTACGAGCAGTACTTC.

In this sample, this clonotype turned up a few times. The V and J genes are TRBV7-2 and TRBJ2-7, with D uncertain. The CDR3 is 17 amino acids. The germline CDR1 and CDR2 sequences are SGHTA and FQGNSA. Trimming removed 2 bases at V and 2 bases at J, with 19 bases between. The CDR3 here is CASSLLFNRIRTYEQYF. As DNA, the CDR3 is TGTGCCAGCAGCTTATTATTTAATCGGATCCGCACCTACGAGCAGTACTTC. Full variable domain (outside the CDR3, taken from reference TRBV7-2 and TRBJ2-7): GAGVSQSPSNKVTEKGKDVELRCDPISGHTALYWYRQSLGQGLEFLIYFQGNSAPDKSGLPSDRFSAERTGGSVSTLTIQRTQQEDSAVYLCASSLLFNRIRTYEQYFGPGTRLTVT.

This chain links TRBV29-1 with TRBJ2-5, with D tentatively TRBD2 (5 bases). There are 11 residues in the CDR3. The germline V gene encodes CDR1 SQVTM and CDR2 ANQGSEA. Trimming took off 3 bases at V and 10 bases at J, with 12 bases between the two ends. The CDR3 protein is CSVDTGDGQYF. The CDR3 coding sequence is TGCAGCGTTGATACCGGGGATGGCCAGTACTTC. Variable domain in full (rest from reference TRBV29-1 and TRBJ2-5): SAVISQKPSRDICQRGTSLTIQCQVDSQVTMMFWYRQQPGQSLTLIATANQGSEATYESGFVIDKFPISRPNLTFSTLTVSNMSPEDSSIYLCSVDTGDGQYFGPGTRLLVL.

CDR3 DNA: TGTGCCAGCTCACTTGGTACTAGCGGGCTATACCAACCCTACAATGAGCAGTTCTTC. The encoded protein is CASSLGTSGLYQPYNEQFF. The chain joins TRBV18 to TRBJ2-1, with 9 bases matching TRBD2. Germline CDR1 is KGHSH and CDR2 is LQKENI. Trimming at V came to 4 bases and at J to 2 bases, leaving 15 bases not matched to a gene. CDR3 size: 19 residues.

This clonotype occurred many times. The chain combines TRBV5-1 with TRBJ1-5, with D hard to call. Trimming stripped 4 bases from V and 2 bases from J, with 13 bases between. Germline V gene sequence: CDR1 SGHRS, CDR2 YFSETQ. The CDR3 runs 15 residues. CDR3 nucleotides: TGCGCCAGCAGCATAGGAGTCATGGGCAATCAGCCCCAGCATTTT. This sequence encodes CASSIGVMGNQPQHF.

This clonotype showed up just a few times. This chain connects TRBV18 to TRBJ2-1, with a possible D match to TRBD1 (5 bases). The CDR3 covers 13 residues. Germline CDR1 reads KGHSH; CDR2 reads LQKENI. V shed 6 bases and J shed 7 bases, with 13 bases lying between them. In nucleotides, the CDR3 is TGTGCCAGCTCCCCCACCAGGGCTAATGAGCAGTTCTTC. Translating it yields CASSPTRANEQFF.

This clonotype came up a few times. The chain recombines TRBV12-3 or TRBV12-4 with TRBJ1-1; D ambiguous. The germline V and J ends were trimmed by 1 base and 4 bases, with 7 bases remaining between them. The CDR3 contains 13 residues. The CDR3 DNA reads TGTGCCAGCAGTTTAGGGGAGGGCACTGAAGCTTTCTTT. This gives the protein CASSLGEGTEAFF.

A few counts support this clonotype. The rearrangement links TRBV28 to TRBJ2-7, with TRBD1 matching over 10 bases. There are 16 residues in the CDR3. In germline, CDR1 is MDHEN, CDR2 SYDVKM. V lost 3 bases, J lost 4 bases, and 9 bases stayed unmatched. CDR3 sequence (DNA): TGTGCCAGCAGTTTTTTTGGGGACAGGGGCCTTTACGAGCAGTACTTC. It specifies CASSFFGDRGLYEQYF. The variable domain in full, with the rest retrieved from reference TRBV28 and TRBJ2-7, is DVKVTQSSRYLVKRTGEKVFLECVQDMDHENMFWYRQDPGLGLRLIYFSYDVKMKEKGDIPEGYSVSREKKERFSLILESASTNQTSMYLCASSFFGDRGLYEQYFGPGTRLTVT.

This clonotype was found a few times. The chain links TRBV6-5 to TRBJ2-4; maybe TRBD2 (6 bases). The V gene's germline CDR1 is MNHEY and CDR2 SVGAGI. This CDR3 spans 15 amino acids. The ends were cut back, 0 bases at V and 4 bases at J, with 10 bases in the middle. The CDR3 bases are TGTGCCAGCAGTTACTCCGGGGGTAGGAAAAACATTCAGTACTTC. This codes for CASSYSGGRKNIQYF.

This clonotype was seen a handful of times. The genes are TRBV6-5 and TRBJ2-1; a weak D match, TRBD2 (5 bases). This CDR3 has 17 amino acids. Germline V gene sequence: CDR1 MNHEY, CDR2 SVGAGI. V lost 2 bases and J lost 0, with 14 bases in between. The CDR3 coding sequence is TGTGCCAGCAGTTACGGTGGACTTATTTCCTCCTACAATGAGCAGTTCTTC. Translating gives CASSYGGLISSYNEQFF.

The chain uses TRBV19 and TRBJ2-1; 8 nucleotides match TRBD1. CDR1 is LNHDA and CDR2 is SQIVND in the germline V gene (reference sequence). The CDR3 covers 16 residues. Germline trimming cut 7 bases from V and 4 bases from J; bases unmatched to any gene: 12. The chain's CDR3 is CASTDRLGQVYNEQFF. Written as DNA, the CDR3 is TGTGCCAGTACCGATCGATTGGGACAGGTATACAATGAGCAGTTCTTC.

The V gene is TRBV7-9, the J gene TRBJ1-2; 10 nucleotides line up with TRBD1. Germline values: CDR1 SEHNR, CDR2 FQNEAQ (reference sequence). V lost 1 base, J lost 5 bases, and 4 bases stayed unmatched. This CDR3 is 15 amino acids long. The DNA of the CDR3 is TGTGCCAGCAGCTTAGGACAGGGGGCGCATTATGGCTACACCTTC. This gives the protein CASSLGQGAHYGYTF.

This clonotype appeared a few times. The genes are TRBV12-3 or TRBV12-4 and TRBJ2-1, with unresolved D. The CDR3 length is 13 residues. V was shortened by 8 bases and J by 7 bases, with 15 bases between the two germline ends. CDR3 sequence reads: CASAIQAVNEQFF. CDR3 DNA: TGTGCCAGCGCGATTCAGGCGGTGAATGAGCAGTTCTTC.

The CDR3 reads CASSPGTSPSSYEQYF. In DNA, the CDR3 is TGTGCCAGCAGCCCTGGGACTAGCCCCAGCTCCTACGAGCAGTACTTC. V and J are TRBV5-4 and TRBJ2-7, with 9 bases identical to TRBD2. V lost 4 bases and J lost 0; bases outside the gene matches: 8. This CDR3 has 16 amino acids. Per the germline V gene, CDR1 is SGHNT and CDR2 is YYREEE (reference sequence). The whole variable domain, remainder taken from reference TRBV5-4 and TRBJ2-7, is ETGVTQSPTHLIKTRGQQVTLRCSSQSGHNTVSWYQQALGQGPQFIFQYYREEENGRGNFPPRFSGLQFPNYSSELNVNALELDDSALYLCASSPGTSPSSYEQYFGPGTRLTVT.

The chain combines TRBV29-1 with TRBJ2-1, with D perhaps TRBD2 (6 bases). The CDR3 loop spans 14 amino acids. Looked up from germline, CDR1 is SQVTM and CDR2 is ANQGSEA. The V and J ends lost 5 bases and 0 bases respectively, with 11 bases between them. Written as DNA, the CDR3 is TGCAGCGTTCTTGATAGCGGCTCCTACAATGAGCAGTTCTTC. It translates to CSVLDSGSYNEQFF.

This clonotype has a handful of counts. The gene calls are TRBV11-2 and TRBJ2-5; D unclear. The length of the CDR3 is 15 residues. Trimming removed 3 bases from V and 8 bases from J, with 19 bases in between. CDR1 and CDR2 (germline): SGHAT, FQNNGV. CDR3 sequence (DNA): TGTGCCAGCAGCTTTGCGCTGGCCAGCCCAGGAACCCAGTACTTC. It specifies CASSFALASPGTQYF.

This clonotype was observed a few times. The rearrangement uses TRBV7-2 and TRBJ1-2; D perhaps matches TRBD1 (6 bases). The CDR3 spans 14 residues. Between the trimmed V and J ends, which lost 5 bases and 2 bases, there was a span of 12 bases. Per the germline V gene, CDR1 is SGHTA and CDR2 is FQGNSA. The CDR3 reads CASSLGGNNYGYTF. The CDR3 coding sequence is TGTGCCAGCAGCCTGGGGGGCAACAACTATGGCTACACCTTC.

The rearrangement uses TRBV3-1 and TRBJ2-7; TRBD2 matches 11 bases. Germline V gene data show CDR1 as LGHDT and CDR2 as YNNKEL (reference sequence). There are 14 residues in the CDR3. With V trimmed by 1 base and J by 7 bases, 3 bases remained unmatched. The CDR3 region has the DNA TGTGCCAGCAGCCAAGGTCTAGCGGGAGGTGAGCAGTACTTC. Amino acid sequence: CASSQGLAGGEQYF.

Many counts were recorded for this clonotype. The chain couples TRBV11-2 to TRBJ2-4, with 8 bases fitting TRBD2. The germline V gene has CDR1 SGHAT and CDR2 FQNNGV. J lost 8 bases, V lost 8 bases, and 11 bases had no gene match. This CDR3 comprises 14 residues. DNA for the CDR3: TGTGCCAGCGGACCTGGACTAGCTATAGACATTCAGTACTTC. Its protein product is CASGPGLAIDIQYF. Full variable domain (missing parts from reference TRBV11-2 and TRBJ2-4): EAGVAQSPRYKIIEKRQSVAFWCNPISGHATLYWYQQILGQGPKLLIQFQNNGVVDDSQLPKDRFSAERLKGVDSTLKIQPAKLEDSAVYLCASGPGLAIDIQYFGAGTRLSVL.

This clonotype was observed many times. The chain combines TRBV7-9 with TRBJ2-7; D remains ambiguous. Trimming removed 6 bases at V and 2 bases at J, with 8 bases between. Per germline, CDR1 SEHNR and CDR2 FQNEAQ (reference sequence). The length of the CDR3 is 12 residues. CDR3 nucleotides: TGTGCCAGCAGTTCCCAGACCTACGAGCAGTACTTC. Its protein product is CASSSQTYEQYF.

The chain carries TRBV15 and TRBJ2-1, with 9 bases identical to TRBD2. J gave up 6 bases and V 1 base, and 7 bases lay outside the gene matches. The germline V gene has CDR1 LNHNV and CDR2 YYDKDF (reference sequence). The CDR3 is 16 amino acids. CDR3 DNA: TGTGCCACCAGCAGAGTGAGCGGGAGGCTGGGCAATGAGCAGTTCTTC. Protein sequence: CATSRVSGRLGNEQFF.

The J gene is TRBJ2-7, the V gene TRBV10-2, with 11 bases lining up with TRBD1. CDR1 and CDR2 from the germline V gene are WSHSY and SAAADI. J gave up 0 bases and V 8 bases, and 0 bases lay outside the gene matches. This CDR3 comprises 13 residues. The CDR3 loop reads CASGQGASYEQYF. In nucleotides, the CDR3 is TGCGCCAGCGGACAGGGGGCCTCCTACGAGCAGTACTTC.

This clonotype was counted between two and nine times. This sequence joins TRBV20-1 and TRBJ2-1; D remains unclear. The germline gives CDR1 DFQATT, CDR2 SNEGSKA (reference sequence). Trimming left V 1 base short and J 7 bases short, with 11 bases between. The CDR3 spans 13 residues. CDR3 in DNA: TGCAGTGCTAGAGGGAGTGGGATGAATGAGCAGTTCTTC. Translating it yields CSARGSGMNEQFF.

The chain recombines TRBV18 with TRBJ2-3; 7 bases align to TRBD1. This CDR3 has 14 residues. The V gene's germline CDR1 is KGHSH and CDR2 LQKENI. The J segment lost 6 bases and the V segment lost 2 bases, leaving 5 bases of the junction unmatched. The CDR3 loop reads CASSPGTTGDTQYF. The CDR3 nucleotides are TGTGCCAGCTCACCAGGAACGACAGGGGATACGCAGTATTTT.

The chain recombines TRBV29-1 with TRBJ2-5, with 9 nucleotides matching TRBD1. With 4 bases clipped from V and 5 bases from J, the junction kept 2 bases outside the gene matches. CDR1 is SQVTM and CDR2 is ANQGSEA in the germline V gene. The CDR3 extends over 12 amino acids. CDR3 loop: CSVAGTGETQYF. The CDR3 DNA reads TGCAGCGTTGCGGGGACAGGGGAGACCCAGTACTTC.

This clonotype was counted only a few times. The CDR3, as DNA: TGCGCCAGCAGCCAAGAAATAGGGGGCTACACCTTC. Translating gives CASSQEIGGYTF. The V call is TRBV4-1, the J call TRBJ1-2; D gene ambiguous. Germline lookup yields CDR1 MGHRA and CDR2 YSYEKL. The CDR3 has 12 amino acids. The V and J ends lost 0 bases and 8 bases respectively, with 7 bases between them.

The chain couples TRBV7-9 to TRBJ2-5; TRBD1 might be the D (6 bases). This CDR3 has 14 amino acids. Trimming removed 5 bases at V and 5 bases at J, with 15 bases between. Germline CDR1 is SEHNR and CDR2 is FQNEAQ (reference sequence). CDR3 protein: CASSPLGGVETQYF. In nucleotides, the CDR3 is TGTGCCAGCAGCCCTCTAGGGGGTGTGGAGACCCAGTACTTC.

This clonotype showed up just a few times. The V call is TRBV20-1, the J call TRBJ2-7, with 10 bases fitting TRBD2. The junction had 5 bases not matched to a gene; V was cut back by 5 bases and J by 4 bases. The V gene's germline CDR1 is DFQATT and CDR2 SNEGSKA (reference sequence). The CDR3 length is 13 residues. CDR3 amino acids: CSALLAGTYEQYF. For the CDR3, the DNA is TGCAGTGCTCTACTAGCGGGAACATACGAGCAGTACTTC.

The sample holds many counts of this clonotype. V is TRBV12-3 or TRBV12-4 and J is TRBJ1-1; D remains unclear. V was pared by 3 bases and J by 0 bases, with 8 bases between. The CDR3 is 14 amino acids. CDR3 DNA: TGTGCCAGCAGTTTCTCGGGGATGAACACTGAAGCTTTCTTT. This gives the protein CASSFSGMNTEAFF.

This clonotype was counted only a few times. CDR3 coding DNA: TGCGCCAGCAGCCTCGGGACAGGGGGCCTCCTGTACCAAGAGACCCAGTACTTC. Its protein is CASSLGTGGLLYQETQYF. The chain has TRBV5-1 and TRBJ2-5, with 12 positions matching TRBD1. Germline trimming cut 4 bases from V and 0 bases from J; bases unmatched to any gene: 10. This CDR3 is 18 amino acids long. Germline CDR1 reads SGHRS; CDR2 reads YFSETQ.

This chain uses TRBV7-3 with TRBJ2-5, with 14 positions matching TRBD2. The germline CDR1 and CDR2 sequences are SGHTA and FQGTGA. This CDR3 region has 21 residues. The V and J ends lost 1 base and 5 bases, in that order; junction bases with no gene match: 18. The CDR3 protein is CASSLKPGTSGSRSYWETQYF. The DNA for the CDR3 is TGTGCCAGCAGCTTAAAACCCGGGACTAGCGGGAGTCGGTCCTACTGGGAGACCCAGTACTTC.

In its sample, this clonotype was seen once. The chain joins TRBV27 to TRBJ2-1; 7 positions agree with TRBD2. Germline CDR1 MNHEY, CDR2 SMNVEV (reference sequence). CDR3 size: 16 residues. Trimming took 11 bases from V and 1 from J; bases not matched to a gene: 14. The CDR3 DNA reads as TGTGCCGGCCTAGAGGGCGGCGGGAGTTCCTACAATGAGCAGTTCTTC. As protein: CAGLEGGGSSYNEQFF.